The 14 T cell receptor beta chains reported below all come from one sample, sequenced in a study of a mutant IDH1 vaccine in newly diagnosed glioma. Sequenced by immunoSEQ multiplex PCR; TCRdb stores in-frame clones only, minus some. The sample contains 25,000 to 40,000 clones, around 84% of which appear only once. Their antigen targets remain unknown. Time point denoted: week 35, safety follow-up. Each dose delivered 300 ug of mutant IDH1 20-mer peptide subcutaneously with imiquimod. Sequenced material: PBMCs, taken from a glioma patient whose treatment included an IDH1 peptide vaccine. The receptor set was obtained from a man younger than 45 with glioma.

The chain joins TRBV29-1 to TRBJ2-7; the D gene is possibly TRBD1 (5 bases). Germline loops: CDR1 SQVTM, CDR2 ANQGSEA. The CDR3 runs 14 residues. The V gene lost 3 bases and the J gene lost 3 bases, with 15 bases spanning the gap. The chain's CDR3 is CSVEDPRVGYEQYF. DNA for the CDR3: TGCAGCGTTGAGGACCCCAGGGTTGGCTACGAGCAGTACTTC.

This chain joins TRBV25-1 and TRBJ1-5; 12 bases agree with TRBD1. CDR3 size: 15 residues. Looked up from germline, CDR1 is MGHDK and CDR2 is SYGVNS. V shed 5 bases and J 5 bases; nucleotides not matched to a gene: 4. The CDR3: CASSPGQGAYQPQHF. The DNA for the CDR3 is TGTGCCAGCAGTCCGGGACAGGGGGCTTATCAGCCCCAGCATTTT.

This clone has just one count. V and J are TRBV5-6 and TRBJ2-1, with TRBD2 matching 9 bases. Germline loops: CDR1 SGHDT, CDR2 YYEEEE. This CDR3 has 15 residues. V shed 5 bases, J shed 5 bases, and the junction held 8 bases outside the gene matches. The CDR3 protein is CASSSKVAGDNEQFF. In DNA, the CDR3 is TGTGCCAGCAGTTCAAAAGTAGCGGGAGACAATGAGCAGTTCTTC. Full variable domain (missing parts from reference TRBV5-6 and TRBJ2-1): DAGVTQSPTHLIKTRGQQVTLRCSPKSGHDTVSWYQQALGQGPQFIFQYYEEEERQRGNFPDRFSGHQFPNYSSELNVNALLLGDSALYLCASSSKVAGDNEQFFGPGTRLTVL.

The CDR3 loop reads CASSPGTGGIGETQYF. The DNA of the CDR3 is TGTGCCAGCAGCCCCGGGACAGGGGGCATTGGAGAGACCCAGTACTTC. This sequence joins TRBV5-4 and TRBJ2-5; 12 nucleotides match TRBD1. Unmatched junction bases numbered 8, after V lost 4 bases and J lost 4 bases. CDR1 is SGHNT and CDR2 is YYREEE in the germline V gene (reference sequence). CDR3 size: 16 residues. The whole variable domain, remainder taken from reference TRBV5-4 and TRBJ2-5, is ETGVTQSPTHLIKTRGQQVTLRCSSQSGHNTVSWYQQALGQGPQFIFQYYREEENGRGNFPPRFSGLQFPNYSSELNVNALELDDSALYLCASSPGTGGIGETQYFGPGTRLLVL.

This clone appeared once. The rearrangement links TRBV5-1 to TRBJ2-3, with TRBD2 as a possible D gene (7 bases). The CDR3 runs to 16 residues. Deletions cut 4 bases from V and 0 bases from J, with 15 bases between. Germline values: CDR1 SGHRS, CDR2 YFSETQ. The CDR3 spells CASSGGGGPSTDTQYF. The CDR3 DNA is TGCGCCAGCAGCGGGGGAGGGGGACCTAGCACAGATACGCAGTATTTT.

This chain links TRBV5-1 with TRBJ2-3; D may be TRBD2 (5 bases). This CDR3 has 14 amino acids. V was cut by 3 bases and J by 3 bases, with 11 bases left in between. The germline gives CDR1 SGHRS, CDR2 YFSETQ. The chain's CDR3 is CASSYGGRTDTQYF. In nucleotides, the CDR3 is TGCGCCAGCAGCTATGGAGGTAGAACAGATACGCAGTATTTT.

The chain carries TRBV6-4 and TRBJ2-1, with 8 bases identical to TRBD2. Germline V gene data show CDR1 as MRHNA and CDR2 as SNTAGT. V lost 3 bases, J lost 3 bases, and 1 base stayed unmatched. The CDR3 is 14 amino acids. This CDR3 reads CASSERGDYNEQFF. CDR3 nucleotide sequence: TGTGCCAGCAGTGAGCGGGGGGACTACAATGAGCAGTTCTTC.

The J gene is TRBJ2-3, the V gene TRBV5-1; maybe TRBD2 (5 bases). The CDR3 is 16 residues long. The germline V and J ends were trimmed by 4 bases and 4 bases, with 19 bases remaining between them. Germline V CDR1 and CDR2: SGHRS, YFSETQ. The CDR3 region has the DNA TGCGCCAGCAGCGTAGGACCTTACGGGGTATCAGATACGCAGTATTTT. Translated: CASSVGPYGVSDTQYF. Based on the CDR3 plus reference TRBV5-1 and TRBJ2-3, the full variable domain is KAGVTQTPRYLIKTRGQQVTLSCSPISGHRSVSWYQQTPGQGLQFLFEYFSETQRNKGNFPGRFSGRQFSNSRSEMNVSTLELGDSALYLCASSVGPYGVSDTQYFGPGTRLTVL.

The gene calls are TRBV6-5 and TRBJ2-7; D is undetermined. The CDR3 contains 14 residues. V was trimmed by 1 base and J by 4 bases, leaving 11 bases between them. Germline loops: CDR1 MNHEY, CDR2 SVGAGI. The CDR3 DNA reads TGTGCCAGCAGTTACTTTCTTGGAGTTTACGAGCAGTACTTC. Its translation: CASSYFLGVYEQYF.

The chain employs TRBV5-4 and TRBJ2-7, with 8 bases identical to TRBD1. In germline, CDR1 is SGHNT, CDR2 YYREEE (reference sequence). The CDR3 is 17 amino acids. V trimming: 0 bases; J trimming: 2 bases; junction bases outside the gene matches: 10. CDR3 coding DNA: TGTGCCAGCAGCTTGGATCCCCAGGGGGCTACTCCCTACGAGCAGTACTTC. As protein: CASSLDPQGATPYEQYF.

CDR3 amino acids: CASSEGTVNQPQHF. CDR3 DNA sequence: TGTGCCAGCAGTGAAGGCACAGTTAATCAGCCCCAGCATTTT. The chain couples TRBV6-1 to TRBJ1-5; D gene ambiguous. V was clipped by 1 base and J by 4 bases, with 8 bases between them. Germline values: CDR1 MNHNS, CDR2 SASEGT. The CDR3 consists of 14 residues.

V gene TRBV18 combines with J gene TRBJ2-4; no clear D gene. This CDR3 region has 15 residues. Germline CDR1 and CDR2: KGHSH and LQKENI. V shed 2 bases and J shed 1 base, with 9 bases lying between them. CDR3 region: CASSPKGKAKNIQYF. The CDR3, as DNA: TGTGCCAGCTCACCAAAGGGAAAGGCCAAAAACATTCAGTACTTC.

CDR3 coding DNA: TGCGCCAGCAGCCAAGAGAACACAGATACGCAGTATTTT. Translation: CASSQENTDTQYF. This chain links TRBV4-1 with TRBJ2-3; the D is unclear. V was clipped by 0 bases and J by 2 bases, with 3 bases between them. This CDR3 region has 13 residues. Germline CDR1 is MGHRA and CDR2 is YSYEKL.

The CDR3 nucleotides are TGTGCCAGCACCCGGGGCCTAGCGAGGTACGAGCAGTACTTC. It is translated as CASTRGLARYEQYF. This chain joins TRBV7-9 and TRBJ2-7, with a possible D match to TRBD2 (6 bases). The CDR3 has 14 residues. V gave up 7 bases and J gave up 4 bases, with 17 bases separating them. Germline-derived CDR1 and CDR2 are SEHNR and FQNEAQ (reference sequence).